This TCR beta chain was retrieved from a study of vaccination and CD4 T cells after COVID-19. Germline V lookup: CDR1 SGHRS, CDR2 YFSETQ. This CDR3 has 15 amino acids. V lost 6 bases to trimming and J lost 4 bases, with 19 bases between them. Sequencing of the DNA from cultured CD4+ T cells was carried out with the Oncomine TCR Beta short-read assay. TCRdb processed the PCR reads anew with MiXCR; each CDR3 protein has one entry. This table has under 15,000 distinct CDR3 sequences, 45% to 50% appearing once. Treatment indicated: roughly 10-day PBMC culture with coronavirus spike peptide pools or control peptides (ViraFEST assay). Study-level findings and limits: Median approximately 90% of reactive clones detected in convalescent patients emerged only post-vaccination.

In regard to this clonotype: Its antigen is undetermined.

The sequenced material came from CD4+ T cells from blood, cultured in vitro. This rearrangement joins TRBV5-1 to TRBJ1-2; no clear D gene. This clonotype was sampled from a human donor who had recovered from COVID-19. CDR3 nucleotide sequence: TGCGCCAGCACCCCCGGGGAAGGACCAATCTATGGCTACACCTTC. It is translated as CASTPGEGPIYGYTF.